Included here is one T cell receptor beta chain sequence, with context. J was trimmed by 3 bases and V by 0 bases; bases with no gene match: 7. Germline V gives CDR1 SGDLS, CDR2 YYNGEE. There are 17 residues in the CDR3. The sample belongs to a study of cytomegalovirus exposure and HLA in healthy donors. The data were produced by immunoSEQ multiplex PCR, yet TCRdb's version contains in-frame clones alone and is incomplete. The sample comprises approximately 280,000 clones, approximately 90% of which are singletons, and 0.92% rests with the top ten. This TCR came from a woman in her late teens or twenties in good health and CMV-seronegative. The V call is TRBV9, the J call TRBJ2-3, with 10 positions matching TRBD2. Sequenced sample: PBMCs. The CDR3 region is CASSVDPSGRVTDTQYF. The CDR3 bases are TGTGCCAGCAGCGTAGACCCTAGCGGGAGAGTGACAGATACGCAGTATTTT.